Below, one T cell receptor beta chain is given with its context. The target antigen is unknown. Each donor's status was that of a healthy bone marrow donor. The CDR3 has 15 residues. Trimming cost V 1 base and J 0 bases, with 9 bases left between them. CDR1 is MNHEY and CDR2 is SVGAGI in the germline V gene. These data belong to a study of cytomegalovirus exposure and HLA in healthy donors. Study results and caveats: Productive status was seen about 90% or about 30% of the time for most TCR beta V segments in an earlier analysis. The study recorded fewer than 200 TCR beta chains that were cytomegalovirus-associated. Reportedly, diagnosis of cytomegalovirus status by the classifier showed high specificity and sensitivity.

The PCR contained 60 Vbeta and 13 Jbeta primers. The protocol was immunoSEQ multiplex PCR, while the TCRdb copy is restricted to in-frame clones and leaves out a portion. The table has about 220,000 clones, about three quarters seen once. The receptor was derived from a male donor in good health and CMV-seronegative. Sequencing input: PBMCs. The chain has TRBV6-5 and TRBJ2-5; the D is unclear. The CDR3 protein is CASSYLKRYQETQYF. In DNA form, the CDR3 reads TGTGCCAGCAGTTACTTGAAGAGGTACCAAGAGACCCAGTACTTC.